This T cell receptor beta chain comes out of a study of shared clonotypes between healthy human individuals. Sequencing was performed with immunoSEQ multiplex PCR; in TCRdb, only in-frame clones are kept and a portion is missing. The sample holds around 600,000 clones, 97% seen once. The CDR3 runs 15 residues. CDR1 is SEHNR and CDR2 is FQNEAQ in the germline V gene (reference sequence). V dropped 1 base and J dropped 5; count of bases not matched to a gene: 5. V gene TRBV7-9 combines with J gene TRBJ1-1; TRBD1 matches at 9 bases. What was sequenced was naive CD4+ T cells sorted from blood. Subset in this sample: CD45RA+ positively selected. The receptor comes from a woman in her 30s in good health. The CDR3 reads CASSLGDREGTEAFF. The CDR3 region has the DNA TGTGCCAGCAGCTTAGGGGACAGGGAGGGGACTGAAGCTTTCTTT.